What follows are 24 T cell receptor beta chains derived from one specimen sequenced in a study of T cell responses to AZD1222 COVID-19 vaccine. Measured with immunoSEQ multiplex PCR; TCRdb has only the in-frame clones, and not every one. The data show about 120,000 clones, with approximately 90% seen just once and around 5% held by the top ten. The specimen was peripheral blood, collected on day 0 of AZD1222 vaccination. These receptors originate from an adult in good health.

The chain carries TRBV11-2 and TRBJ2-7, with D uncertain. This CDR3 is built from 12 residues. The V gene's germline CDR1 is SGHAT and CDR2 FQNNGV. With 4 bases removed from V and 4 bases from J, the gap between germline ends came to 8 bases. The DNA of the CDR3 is TGTGCCAGCAGCTCGACACCGTACGAGCAGTACTTC. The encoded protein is CASSSTPYEQYF.

CDR3 in DNA: TGTGCCAGCAGCCGAGTCACTGAAGCTTTCTTT. It yields the protein CASSRVTEAFF. The chain links TRBV12-3 or TRBV12-4 to TRBJ1-1; D is undetermined. This CDR3 region has 11 residues. Trimming removed 6 bases from V and 4 bases from J, with 6 bases in between.

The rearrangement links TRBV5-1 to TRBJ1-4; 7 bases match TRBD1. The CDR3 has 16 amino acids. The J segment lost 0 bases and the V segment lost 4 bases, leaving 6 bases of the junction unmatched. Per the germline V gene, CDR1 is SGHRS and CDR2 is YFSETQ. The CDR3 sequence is CASSLDRATTNEKLFF. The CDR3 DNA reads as TGCGCCAGCAGCCTAGACAGGGCTACAACTAATGAAAAACTGTTTTTT.

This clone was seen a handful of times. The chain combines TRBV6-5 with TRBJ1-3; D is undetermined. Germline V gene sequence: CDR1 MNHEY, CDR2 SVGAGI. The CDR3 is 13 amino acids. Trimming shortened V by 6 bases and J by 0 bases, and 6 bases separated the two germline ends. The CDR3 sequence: CASSKNSGNTIYF. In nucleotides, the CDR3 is TGTGCCAGCAGCAAAAACTCTGGAAACACCATATATTTT.

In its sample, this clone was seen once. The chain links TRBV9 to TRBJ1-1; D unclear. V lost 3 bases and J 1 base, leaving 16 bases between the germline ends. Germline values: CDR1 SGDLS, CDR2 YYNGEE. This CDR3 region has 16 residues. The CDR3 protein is CASSAPGSIRNTEAFF. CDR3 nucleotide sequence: TGTGCCAGCAGCGCCCCTGGCAGTATAAGGAACACTGAAGCTTTCTTT.

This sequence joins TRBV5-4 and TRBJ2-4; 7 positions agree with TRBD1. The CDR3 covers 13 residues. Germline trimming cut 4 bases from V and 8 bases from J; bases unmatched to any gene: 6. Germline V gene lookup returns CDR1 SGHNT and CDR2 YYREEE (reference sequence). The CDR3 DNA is TGTGCCAGCAGCAAGACAGGGTCTGACATTCAGTACTTC. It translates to CASSKTGSDIQYF. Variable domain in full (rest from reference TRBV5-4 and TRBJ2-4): ETGVTQSPTHLIKTRGQQVTLRCSSQSGHNTVSWYQQALGQGPQFIFQYYREEENGRGNFPPRFSGLQFPNYSSELNVNALELDDSALYLCASSKTGSDIQYFGAGTRLSVL.

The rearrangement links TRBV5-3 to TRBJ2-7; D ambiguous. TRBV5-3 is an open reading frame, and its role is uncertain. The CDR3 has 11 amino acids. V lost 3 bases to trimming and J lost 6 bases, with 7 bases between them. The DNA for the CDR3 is TGTGCCAGAAGCTGGGTCTGCGAGCAGTACTTC. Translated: CARSWVCEQYF.

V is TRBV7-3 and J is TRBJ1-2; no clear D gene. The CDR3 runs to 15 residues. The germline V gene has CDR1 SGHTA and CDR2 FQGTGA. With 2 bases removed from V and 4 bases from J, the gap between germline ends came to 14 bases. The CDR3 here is CASSLDPSNPYGYTF. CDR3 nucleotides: TGTGCCAGCAGCTTAGACCCCAGTAACCCCTATGGCTACACCTTC.

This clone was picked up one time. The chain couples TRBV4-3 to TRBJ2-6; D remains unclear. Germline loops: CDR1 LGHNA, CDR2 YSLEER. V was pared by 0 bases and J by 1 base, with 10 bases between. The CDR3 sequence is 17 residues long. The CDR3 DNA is TGCGCCAGCAGCCAAGATCGTACGGTTTCTGGGGCCAACGTCCTGACTTTC. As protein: CASSQDRTVSGANVLTF.

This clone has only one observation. CDR3 in amino acids: CARSLVSGYEQYF. CDR3 coding DNA: TGTGCCAGAAGCTTGGTCTCCGGCTACGAGCAGTACTTC. V usage is TRBV5-3 and J usage is TRBJ2-7; D not certain. TRBV5-3 counts as an open reading frame of uncertain function. Trimming pared 0 bases from V and 3 bases from J, leaving 7 bases between. CDR3 length: 13 amino acids.

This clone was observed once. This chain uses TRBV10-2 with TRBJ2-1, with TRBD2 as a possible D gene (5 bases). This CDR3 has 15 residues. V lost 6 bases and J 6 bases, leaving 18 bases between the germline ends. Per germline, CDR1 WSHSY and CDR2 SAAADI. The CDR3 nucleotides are TGCGCCAGCAGGAGGGCAGGTCCGAGACCCAATGAGCAGTTCTTC. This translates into CASRRAGPRPNEQFF.

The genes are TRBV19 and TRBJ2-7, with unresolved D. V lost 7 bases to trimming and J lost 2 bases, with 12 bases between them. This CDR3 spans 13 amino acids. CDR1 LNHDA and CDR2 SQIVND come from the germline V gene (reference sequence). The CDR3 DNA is TGTGCCAGTACCCCCCGGCCTCCCTACGAGCAGTACTTC. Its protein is CASTPRPPYEQYF.

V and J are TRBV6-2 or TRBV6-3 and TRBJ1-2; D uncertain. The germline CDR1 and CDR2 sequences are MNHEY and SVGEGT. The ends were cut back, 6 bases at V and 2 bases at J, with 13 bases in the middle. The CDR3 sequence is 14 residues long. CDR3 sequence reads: CASSRSSRNYGYTF. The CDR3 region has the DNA TGTGCCAGCAGCAGATCTAGTAGGAACTATGGCTACACCTTC.

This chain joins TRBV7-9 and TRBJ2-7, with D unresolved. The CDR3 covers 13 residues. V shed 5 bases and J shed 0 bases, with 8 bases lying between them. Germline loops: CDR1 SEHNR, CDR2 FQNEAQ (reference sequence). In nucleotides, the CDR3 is TGTGCCAGCAGCACCCAGGTCTCCTACGAGCAGTACTTC. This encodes CASSTQVSYEQYF.

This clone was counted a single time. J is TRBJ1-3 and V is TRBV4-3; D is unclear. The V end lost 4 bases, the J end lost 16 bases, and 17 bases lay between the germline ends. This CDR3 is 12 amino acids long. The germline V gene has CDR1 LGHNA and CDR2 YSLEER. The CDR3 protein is CASSRDREQLYF. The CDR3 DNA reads TGCGCCAGCAGCCGAGACCGGGAACAGCTGTATTTT.

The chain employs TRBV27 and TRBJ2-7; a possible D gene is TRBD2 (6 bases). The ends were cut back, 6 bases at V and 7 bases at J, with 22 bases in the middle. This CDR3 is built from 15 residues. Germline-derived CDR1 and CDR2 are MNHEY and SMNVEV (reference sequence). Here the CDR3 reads CASRNDGRPSLEQYF. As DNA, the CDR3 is TGTGCCAGCAGGAATGATGGGAGGCCTAGTTTGGAGCAGTACTTC.

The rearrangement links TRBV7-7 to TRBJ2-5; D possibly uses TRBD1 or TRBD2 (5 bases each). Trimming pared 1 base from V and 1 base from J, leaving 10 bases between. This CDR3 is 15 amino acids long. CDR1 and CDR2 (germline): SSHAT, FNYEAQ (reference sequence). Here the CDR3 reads CASSLGGTSQETQYF. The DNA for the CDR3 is TGTGCCAGCAGCTTAGGTGGGACGTCCCAAGAGACCCAGTACTTC.

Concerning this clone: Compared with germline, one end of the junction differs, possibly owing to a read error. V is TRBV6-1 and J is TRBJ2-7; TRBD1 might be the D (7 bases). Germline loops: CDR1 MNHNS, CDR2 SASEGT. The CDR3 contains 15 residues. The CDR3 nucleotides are TGTGCCAGCAGGGAAGAGGGGGGACAGTACTACGAGCAGTACTTC. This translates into CASREEGGQYYEQYF.

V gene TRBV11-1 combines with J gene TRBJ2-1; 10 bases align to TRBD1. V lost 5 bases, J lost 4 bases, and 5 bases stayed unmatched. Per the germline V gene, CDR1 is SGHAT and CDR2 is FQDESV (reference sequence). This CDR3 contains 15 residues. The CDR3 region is CASSRQGAVYNEQFF. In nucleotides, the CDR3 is TGTGCCAGCAGCCGACAGGGGGCCGTATACAATGAGCAGTTCTTC.

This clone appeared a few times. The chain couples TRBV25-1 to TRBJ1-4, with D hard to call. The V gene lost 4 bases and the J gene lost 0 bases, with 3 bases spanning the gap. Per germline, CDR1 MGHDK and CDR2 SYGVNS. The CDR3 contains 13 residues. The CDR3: CASSAATNEKLFF. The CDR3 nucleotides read TGTGCCAGCAGTGCAGCAACTAATGAAAAACTGTTTTTT.

CDR3 nucleotide sequence: TGCGCCAGCAGCCAAGATAGGTACCGGACAGGGAATGAAGCTTTCTTT. It is translated as CASSQDRYRTGNEAFF. This rearrangement joins TRBV4-3 to TRBJ1-1; 8 bases map to TRBD1. V was clipped by 0 bases and J by 7 bases; unmatched bases: 10. This CDR3 contains 16 residues. Germline CDR1 is LGHNA and CDR2 is YSLEER.

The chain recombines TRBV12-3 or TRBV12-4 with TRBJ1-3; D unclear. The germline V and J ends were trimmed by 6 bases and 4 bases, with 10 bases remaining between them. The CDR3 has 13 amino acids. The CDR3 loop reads CASREDGGNTIYF. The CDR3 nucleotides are TGTGCCAGCAGGGAGGACGGAGGAAACACCATATATTTT.

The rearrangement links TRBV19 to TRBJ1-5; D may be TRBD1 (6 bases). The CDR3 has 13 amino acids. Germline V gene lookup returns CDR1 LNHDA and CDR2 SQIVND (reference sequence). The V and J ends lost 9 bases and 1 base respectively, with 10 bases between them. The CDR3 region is CASRGFSNQPQHF. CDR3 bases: TGTGCCAGCAGGGGCTTCAGCAATCAGCCCCAGCATTTT.

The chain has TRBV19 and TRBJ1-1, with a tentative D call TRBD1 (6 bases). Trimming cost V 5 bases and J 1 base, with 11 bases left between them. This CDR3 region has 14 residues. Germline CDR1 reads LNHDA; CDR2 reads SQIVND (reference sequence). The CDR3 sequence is CASSPGQKNTEAFF. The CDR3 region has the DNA TGTGCCAGTAGTCCGGGACAAAAGAACACTGAAGCTTTCTTT.